This T cell receptor beta chain was obtained from a study of blood T cell repertoires in COVID-19. In the study overall: From the United States, Italy and Spain came samples of acute and convalescent COVID-19. PBMCs, B-cell-depleted T cells, or T cells provided the cDNA or gDNA that made up the material.

Methods used by the authors: Amplification from reference gene primers served as the basis for estimated nucleated cell counts. The table came from immunoSEQ multiplex PCR; TCRdb's copy has only in-frame clones and leaves some out. That table is the source of V, J and clone size, and D and trimming were worked out from the DNA. The sample has some 6,400 clones; 80% to 90% are singletons. The CDR3 covers 15 residues. V shed 4 bases and J 0 bases; nucleotides not matched to a gene: 6. The V gene's germline CDR1 is SGDLS and CDR2 YYNGEE. The rearrangement links TRBV9 to TRBJ1-1, with 7 positions matching TRBD1. Source material: peripheral blood. The TCR sequence derives from a human donor with active COVID-19. The donor label of this sample is uncertain. This CDR3 is CASSPSGTVNTEAFF. The CDR3 DNA reads as TGTGCCAGCAGCCCTTCAGGGACAGTGAACACTGAAGCTTTCTTT.